Included here is one T cell receptor beta chain sequence, with context. The antigen remains unidentified. The record originates from a study of CD4 T cells in relation to SARS-CoV-2 and coronaviruses. For the study at large: Crossreactive spike epitopes shared across donors were mapped to their HLA restriction.

Before the COVID-19 pandemic, during about 2011-2019, CD4+ T cells were taken from unexposed donors. Cryopreserved PBMCs were CD4-enriched, then split into naive and memory cells. This CDR3 spans 14 amino acids. Germline CDR1 is GTSNPN and CDR2 is SVGIG (reference sequence). Trimming took 2 bases from V and 5 from J; bases not matched to a gene: 8. Study-level points and caveats: Compared with monoreactive clones, crossreactive clones showed significantly weaker SARS-CoV-2 expansion. Roughly 65% of donors had memory CD4+ clonotypes crossrecognizing SARS-CoV-2 and common cold coronavirus spike.

Only in-frame clones appear in the TCRdb table, and some are missing; sequencing was by immunoSEQ multiplex PCR. The table has just under 65,000 clones, roughly 93% seen once. Specimen: naive CD4+ T cells from PBMCs. The subset is: naive CD4+ T cells isolated by negative enrichment. This chain connects TRBV30 to TRBJ2-5; the match to TRBD1 covers 7 bases. The source is a human donor in good health. The DNA for the CDR3 is TGTGCCTGGAGTCCGACCGCCAGGGGGGAGACCCAGTACTTC. It translates to CAWSPTARGETQYF.